Included here is one T cell receptor (beta chain) sequence, with context. This clone has a single count. Its antigen is still unknown. Base qualities are not provided; no much larger clone lies one nucleotide away. The data originate from a study of T cell responses to AZD1222 COVID-19 vaccine (dated by TCRdb to the early 2020s). Context from the whole study: AZD1222 recipients whose second dose came at about 4 weeks and those whose second dose came at about 12 weeks were combined into one group, since spike-specific TCR depth and breadth did not differ between the two schedules. A total of more than 230 trial participants underwent TCR sequencing, of whom 200 to 220 received two doses of AZD1222 and some 25 received two doses of the MenACWY control vaccine. Trial participants were enrolled into age subgroups of 18-55, 56-69 and 70-plus years, which contained about 150, 27 and 61 TCR-sequenced participants, respectively.

The study at large found these results: After two AZD1222 doses, both the breadth and the depth of spike-specific TCRs were significantly higher than at day 0 and than in MenACWY recipients. Conclusions about previously exposed vaccinees are limited because only six or seven AZD1222 recipients were SARS-CoV-2 seropositive at baseline. CD4 TCRs associated with the vaccine covered the entire spike protein, and the dominant responses were in regions 160-218 and 743-854. The 56-69-year group was small, and its depth increase did not reach significance, likely because of low power. Participants were mostly white British, with more females than males. The authors suggested clonal diversity may have been underestimated. Because no day 14 peak-response samples were available, repertoires were characterized only after the peak T cell response. Reportedly, close to half of the unique spike-specific TCRs recognized epitopes lying outside the regions that are mutated in the B.1.351 and B.1.1.7 variants.

The CDR3 regions of human TCRbeta chains were analyzed by immunosequencing. The study's processing was this. Repertoire TCRs were checked for matches against a reference library of SARS-CoV-2-specific TCRs that had been generated using the MIRA antigen-specificity platform. Breadth was defined as the fraction of unique TCRs that were SARS-CoV-2-associated. Depth was defined as the fraction of total T cells that were SARS-CoV-2-associated. Using the MIRA data, each spike-specific TCR was mapped to the spike region that the TCR reacts to and placed in a CD4 or CD8 class. Log10-transformed breadth and depth values were compared by one-way ANOVA with Sidak's multiple comparisons tests. This immuneACCESS table, as held by TCRdb, lists in-frame sequences with V and J called but not all clones. Of the missing ones, under half trace to an unresolved V gene in checked studies; the others have no known cause. The V and J calls and clone size come from that table; D and trimming were worked out from the DNA. The sample records about 120,000 clones, 92% of which are singletons. Of the sample, about 14% falls within the top ten clones.

Trimming removed 3 bases from V and 6 bases from J, leaving 15 bases between the germline ends. Measured from the cysteine to the phenylalanine, the CDR3 is 14 residues long. Only the CDR3 part of the read is kept: 42 bases, read in frame from the first base. CDR1 and CDR2, per the germline V gene, are SGHDT and YYEEEE. What this sample's time point label stands for: baseline before first vaccination. Samples from vaccinated people were obtained from the UK trials COV001 and COV002, which included a single-blind randomized controlled phase 2/3 trial of AZD1222 (ChAdOx1 nCoV-19) in healthy adults. Trial participant PBMC samples were collected at day 0 and day 28 after the second dose for TCRbeta chain sequencing.

This material consisted of peripheral blood, taken on day 0 of AZD1222 vaccination. Here the chain combines TRBV5-6 and TRBJ1-1; there is no confident call for the D gene. The sequence derives from an adult in good health. At the DNA level, the sequence is TGTGCCAGCAGCTCTCCCAACGGTTTCTCTGAAGCTTTCTTT. The encoded protein is CASSSPNGFSEAFF.